This T cell receptor beta chain was captured in a study of glioma-infiltrating T cells. General study findings and limits: CDR3 overlap between tissue and blood was very small. Non-neoplastic patients had below-expected tissue-blood divergence, while all gliomas exceeded expectation.

This clonotype was detected many times. Antigen: not known. TCR alpha and beta CDR3 regions were amplified from RNA using iRepertoire nested multiplex PCR. Tissue mRNA or PBMC total RNA, 100-400 ng, went into one-step reverse transcription and amplification. TCRdb used MiXCR to reprocess the multiplex PCR reads, holding one entry per CDR3 protein. Of under 200,000 distinct CDR3 sequences in the sample, around 45% were seen once. CDR3 size: 12 residues. V gave up 7 bases and J gave up 1 base, with 8 bases separating them. CDR1 and CDR2 from the germline V gene are SNHLY and FYNNEI. The sequencing sample was made of glioma tissue, nonneoplastic brain tissue, or PBMCs (not recorded which). V is TRBV2 and J is TRBJ2-7; no firm D call. The receptor comes from a human donor with low-grade glioma or glioblastoma, undergoing nonglioma brain surgery, or in good health (not recorded which). DNA of the CDR3: TGTGCCAGCATGGCGGATTCCTACGAGCAGTACTTC. As protein: CASMADSYEQYF.